This record concerns one TCR beta chain sequence. This CDR3 comprises 18 residues. Germline V gives CDR1 MRHNA, CDR2 SNTAGT. J was trimmed by 0 bases and V by 5 bases; bases with no gene match: 12. The sample is drawn from a study of blood T cell repertoires in COVID-19. On the study more broadly: Acute-phase and convalescent COVID-19 samples originated in the United States, Italy and Spain. PBMCs, B-cell-depleted T cells, or T cells provided the cDNA or gDNA that made up the material.

Methods used by the authors: Estimated nucleated cell counts came from reference gene primer amplification. Clones were read by immunoSEQ multiplex PCR, and TCRdb kept only the in-frame ones, dropping some. The V and J calls and clone size come from that table; D and trimming were worked out from the DNA. The sample includes 250,000 to 300,000 clones, 81% of them seen just once. The sample taken for sequencing was peripheral blood. The chain uses TRBV6-4 and TRBJ1-1; 10 nucleotides match TRBD1. The clonotype was recovered from a woman aged 55-69 years with active or convalescent COVID-19. The CDR3 sequence is CASSPLPGQGPLNTEAFF. For the CDR3, the DNA is TGTGCCAGCAGTCCTCTTCCGGGACAGGGGCCTCTGAACACTGAAGCTTTCTTT.